This T cell receptor beta chain was recorded in a study of OX40 agonist ivuxolimab in advanced cancers. Assay used: immunoSEQ multiplex PCR; TCRdb lists only in-frame clones, some missing. Of some 10,000 clones in the sample, 70% to 80% were seen once. Germline assignment: CDR1 SGDLS and CDR2 YYNGEE. This CDR3 is 15 amino acids long. V gave up 3 bases and J gave up 6 bases, with 16 bases separating them. The specimen was CD4+ or CD8+ T cells sorted from blood, collected in a trial of the OX40 agonist ivuxolimab. The chain recombines TRBV9 with TRBJ2-1; D possibly corresponds to TRBD2 (6 bases). The receptor's source is an adult with an advanced solid tumor such as melanoma, head and neck, liver or kidney cancer. This CDR3 reads CASSEGLGARNEQFF. The DNA of the CDR3 is TGTGCCAGCAGCGAGGGACTTGGGGCTCGCAATGAGCAGTTCTTC.